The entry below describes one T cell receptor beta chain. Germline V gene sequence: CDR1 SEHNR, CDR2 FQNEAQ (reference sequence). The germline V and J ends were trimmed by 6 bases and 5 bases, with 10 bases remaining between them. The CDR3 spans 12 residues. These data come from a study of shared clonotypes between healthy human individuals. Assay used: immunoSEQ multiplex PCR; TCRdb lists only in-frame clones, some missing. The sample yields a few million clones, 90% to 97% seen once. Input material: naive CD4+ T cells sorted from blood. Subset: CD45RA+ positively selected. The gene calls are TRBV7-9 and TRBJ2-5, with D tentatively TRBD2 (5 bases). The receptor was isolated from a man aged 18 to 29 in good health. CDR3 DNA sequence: TGTGCCAGCAGGGCGCGCGGGGAGACCCAGTACTTC. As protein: CASRARGETQYF.